Following are 12 T cell receptor beta chains from one sample sequenced in a study of shared clonotypes between healthy human individuals. Some clones are missing from TCRdb's copy, which holds only in-frame ones; the method was immunoSEQ multiplex PCR. The profile shows over a million clones, around 82% of them singletons. Sequenced sample: memory CD4+ T cells from PBMCs. Subset specified: CD45RA-negative fraction. All receptors come from a man aged 18 to 29 in good health. Some clones in this sample may be carry-over from other donors' samples.

The rearrangement links TRBV4-2 to TRBJ2-1; 11 bases line up with TRBD2. Germline V lookup: CDR1 LGHNA, CDR2 YNFKEQ. The CDR3 is made up of 16 amino acids. Trimming removed 2 bases from V and 7 bases from J; junction bases left unmatched: 7. The CDR3 DNA reads as TGTGCCAGCAGCCAAACAGGCACTAGCGGGAGAAATGAGCAGTTCTTC. This translates into CASSQTGTSGRNEQFF.

The V gene is TRBV21-1, the J gene TRBJ2-5; the table's D call of TRBD2 was not tested on the DNA. TRBV21-1 is given as a pseudogene. The CDR3 runs 15 residues. As DNA, the CDR3 is TGTGCCAGCAGCAGGTGGATAGCGGGAGCTGAGACCCAGTACTTC. Protein sequence: CASSRWIAGAETQYF.

This clone has a single count. The same CDR3 arises from other DNA sequences in this sample as well. The chain combines TRBV29-1 with TRBJ2-5; a weak D match, TRBD2 (7 bases). From germline, CDR1 is SQVTM and CDR2 ANQGSEA. V was cut by 4 bases and J by 5 bases, with 11 bases left in between. The CDR3 is made up of 12 amino acids. CDR3 protein: CSVAGGGETQYF. As DNA, the CDR3 is TGCAGCGTTGCGGGGGGCGGGGAGACCCAGTACTTC.

This sequence joins TRBV4-2 and TRBJ1-5; D is unresolved. The V end was cut by 1 base, the J end by 3 bases, with 10 bases between. The CDR3 runs to 15 residues. Looked up from germline, CDR1 is LGHNA and CDR2 is YNFKEQ. CDR3 in amino acids: CASSQASHDNQPQHF. DNA for the CDR3: TGTGCCAGCAGCCAAGCAAGCCATGACAATCAGCCCCAGCATTTT.

Concerning this clone: The identical CDR3 is also encoded by other nucleotide sequences in the sample. The chain carries TRBV7-9 and TRBJ2-7; D remains ambiguous. Deletions cut 5 bases from V and 7 bases from J, with 9 bases between. Germline loops: CDR1 SEHNR, CDR2 FQNEAQ (reference sequence). The CDR3 is made up of 11 amino acids. CDR3 coding DNA: TGTGCCAGCAGCCTGGGAAGGGAGCAGTACTTC. As protein: CASSLGREQYF.

Notes on this clone: This may arise from a read error, as a much more abundant clone is one base away. The genes are TRBV6-1 and TRBJ2-2; D not certain. V gave up 5 bases and J gave up 0 bases, with 1 base separating them. CDR1 MNHNS and CDR2 SASEGT come from the germline V gene. This CDR3 has 12 amino acids. The CDR3 sequence: CASSSNTGELFF. CDR3 bases: TGTGCCAGCAGTTCGAACACCGGGGAGCTGTTTTTT.

The V call is TRBV29-1, the J call TRBJ2-5; 7 bases are shared with TRBD2. The V and J ends lost 7 bases and 5 bases, in that order; junction bases with no gene match: 10. Germline-derived CDR1 and CDR2 are SQVTM and ANQGSEA. There are 13 residues in the CDR3. CDR3 residues: CSAGGTWGETQYF. The CDR3 bases are TGCAGCGCCGGGGGGACCTGGGGGGAGACCCAGTACTTC. The entire variable domain, with the rest obtained from reference TRBV29-1 and TRBJ2-5, is as follows: SAVISQKPSRDICQRGTSLTIQCQVDSQVTMMFWYRQQPGQSLTLIATANQGSEATYESGFVIDKFPISRPNLTFSTLTVSNMSPEDSSIYLCSAGGTWGETQYFGPGTRLLVL.

This clone has a handful of counts. Here the CDR3 DNA reads TGTGCCAGCAGTTTCAGGACGGGCCCGAATGAAAAACTGTTTTTT. Translating it yields CASSFRTGPNEKLFF. The chain uses TRBV6-5 and TRBJ1-4; D call uncertain. Germline V gene lookup returns CDR1 MNHEY and CDR2 SVGAGI. The CDR3 contains 15 residues. Trimming left V 4 bases short and J 5 bases short, with 14 bases between.

The chain is built from TRBV5-1 and TRBJ2-1, with 7 bases fitting TRBD2. The CDR3 covers 16 residues. Per germline, CDR1 SGHRS and CDR2 YFSETQ. Trimming removed 6 bases from V and 7 bases from J; junction bases left unmatched: 16. The CDR3 DNA is TGCGCCAGCAACCCAGTTGCGGGAGCCATGGGGAATGAGCAGTTCTTC. Translating gives CASNPVAGAMGNEQFF. Together with reference TRBV5-1 and TRBJ2-1, the CDR3 gives the full variable domain: KAGVTQTPRYLIKTRGQQVTLSCSPISGHRSVSWYQQTPGQGLQFLFEYFSETQRNKGNFPGRFSGRQFSNSRSEMNVSTLELGDSALYLCASNPVAGAMGNEQFFGPGTRLTVL.

The CDR3 region has the DNA TGTGCCAGCTCACCCTACAAGGGGCAGGGGGCCTACGAGCAGTACTTC. Protein sequence: CASSPYKGQGAYEQYF. The chain recombines TRBV18 with TRBJ2-7; TRBD1 aligns across 7 bases. The CDR3 spans 16 residues. Germline V lookup: CDR1 KGHSH, CDR2 LQKENI. After removal of 3 bases from V and 2 bases from J, the junction contained 10 bases not matched to a gene.

The DNA for the CDR3 is TGTGCCAGCAGCGCCCGACTACCCAACACCGGGGAGCTGTTTTTT. Residues: CASSARLPNTGELFF. The rearrangement uses TRBV11-2 and TRBJ2-2; maybe TRBD2 (5 bases). The germline CDR1 and CDR2 sequences are SGHAT and FQNNGV. The V end lost 5 bases, the J end lost 2 bases, and 12 bases lay between the germline ends. The CDR3 has 15 residues.

In this sample, this clone turned up many times. J is TRBJ2-1 and V is TRBV5-1, with a weak D call TRBD1 (6 bases). Between the trimmed V and J ends, which lost 4 bases and 8 bases, there was a span of 16 bases. The CDR3 runs 14 residues. Germline V CDR1 and CDR2: SGHRS, YFSETQ. The CDR3 spells CASSSTGTNDEQFF. Here the CDR3 DNA reads TGCGCCAGCAGCAGCACCGGGACAAACGATGAGCAGTTCTTC.